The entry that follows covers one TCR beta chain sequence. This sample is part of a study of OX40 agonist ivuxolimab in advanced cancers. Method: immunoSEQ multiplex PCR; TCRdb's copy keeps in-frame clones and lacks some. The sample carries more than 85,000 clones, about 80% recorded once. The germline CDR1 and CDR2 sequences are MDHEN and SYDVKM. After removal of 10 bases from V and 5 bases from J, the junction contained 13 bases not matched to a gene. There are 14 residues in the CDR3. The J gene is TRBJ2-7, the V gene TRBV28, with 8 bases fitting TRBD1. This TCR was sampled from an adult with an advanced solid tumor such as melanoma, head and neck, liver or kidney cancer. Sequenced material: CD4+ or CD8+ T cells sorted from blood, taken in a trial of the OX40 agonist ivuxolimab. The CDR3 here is CATVSQGARNEQYF. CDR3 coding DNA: TGTGCCACCGTGAGCCAGGGGGCGCGGAACGAGCAGTACTTC.